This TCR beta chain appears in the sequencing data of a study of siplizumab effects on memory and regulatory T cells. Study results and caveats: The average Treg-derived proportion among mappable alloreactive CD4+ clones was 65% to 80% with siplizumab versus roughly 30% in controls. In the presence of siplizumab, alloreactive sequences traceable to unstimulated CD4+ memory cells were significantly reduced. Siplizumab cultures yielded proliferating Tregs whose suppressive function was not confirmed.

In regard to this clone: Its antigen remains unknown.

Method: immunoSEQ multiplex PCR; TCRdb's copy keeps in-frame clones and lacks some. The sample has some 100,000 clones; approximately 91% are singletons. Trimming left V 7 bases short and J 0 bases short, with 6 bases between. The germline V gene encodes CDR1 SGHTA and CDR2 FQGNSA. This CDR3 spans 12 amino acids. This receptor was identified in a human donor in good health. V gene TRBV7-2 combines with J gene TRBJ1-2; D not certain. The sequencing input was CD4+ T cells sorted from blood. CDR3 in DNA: TGTGCCAGCACCCCAGCTAACTATGGCTACACCTTC. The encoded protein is CASTPANYGYTF. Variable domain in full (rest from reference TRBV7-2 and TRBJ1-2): GAGVSQSPSNKVTEKGKDVELRCDPISGHTALYWYRQSLGQGLEFLIYFQGNSAPDKSGLPSDRFSAERTGGSVSTLTIQRTQQEDSAVYLCASTPANYGYTFGSGTRLTVV.